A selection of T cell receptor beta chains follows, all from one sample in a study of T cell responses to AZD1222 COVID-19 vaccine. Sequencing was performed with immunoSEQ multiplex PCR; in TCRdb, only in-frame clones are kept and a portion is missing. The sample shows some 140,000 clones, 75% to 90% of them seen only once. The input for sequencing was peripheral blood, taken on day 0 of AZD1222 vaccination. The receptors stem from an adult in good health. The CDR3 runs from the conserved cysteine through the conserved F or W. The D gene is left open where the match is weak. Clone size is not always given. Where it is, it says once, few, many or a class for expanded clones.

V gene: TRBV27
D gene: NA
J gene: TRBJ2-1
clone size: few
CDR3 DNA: TGTGCCAGCCGAAACTCGGACGGAGTCTACAATGAGCAGTTCTTC
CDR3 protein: CASRNSDGVYNEQFF

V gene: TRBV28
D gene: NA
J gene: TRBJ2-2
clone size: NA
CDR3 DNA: TGTGCCAGCAGTTCCGGGACACGGAACACCGGGGAGCTGTTTTTT
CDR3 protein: CASSSGTRNTGELFF

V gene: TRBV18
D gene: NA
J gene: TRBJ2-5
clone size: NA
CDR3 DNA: TGTGCCAGCTCACCAAGTTTCGGGGAGACCCAGTACTTC
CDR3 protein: CASSPSFGETQYF

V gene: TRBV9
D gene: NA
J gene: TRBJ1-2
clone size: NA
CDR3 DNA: TGTGCCAGCAGCCGAGTAGAGGGATGGGAGTATGGCTACACCTTC
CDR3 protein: CASSRVEGWEYGYTF

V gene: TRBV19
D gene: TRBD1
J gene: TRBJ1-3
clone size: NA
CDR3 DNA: TGTGCCAGTACCGGGACAGTCTCTGGAAACACCATATATTTT
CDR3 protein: CASTGTVSGNTIYF

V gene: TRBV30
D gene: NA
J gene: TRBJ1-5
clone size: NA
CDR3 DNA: TGTGCCTGGGGGATAGGTGGCGATCAGCCCCAGCATTTT
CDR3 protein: CAWGIGGDQPQHF

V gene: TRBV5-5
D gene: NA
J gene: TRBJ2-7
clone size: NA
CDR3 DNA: TGTGCCAGCAGCTATCGACAGGATCCCTACGAGCAGTACTTC
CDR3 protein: CASSYRQDPYEQYF

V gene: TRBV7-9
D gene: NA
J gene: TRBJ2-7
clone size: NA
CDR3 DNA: TGTGCCAGCAGCTTTGGCAGACAAACCTACGAGCAGTACTTC
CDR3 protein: CASSFGRQTYEQYF

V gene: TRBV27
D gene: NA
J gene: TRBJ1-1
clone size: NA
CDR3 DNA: TGTGCCAGCAGTTTAATTAGTGGGGGTTACAGGACTGAAGCTTTCTTT
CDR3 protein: CASSLISGGYRTEAFF

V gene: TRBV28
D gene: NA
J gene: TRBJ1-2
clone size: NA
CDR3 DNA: TGTGCCAGCAGTTCTGGGACGTCCTATGGCTACACCTTC
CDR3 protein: CASSSGTSYGYTF

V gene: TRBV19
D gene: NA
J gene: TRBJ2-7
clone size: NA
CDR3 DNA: TGTGCCAGTAGGCAGACAGCCCCGATGGCCGTCGAGCAGTACTTC
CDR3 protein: CASRQTAPMAVEQYF

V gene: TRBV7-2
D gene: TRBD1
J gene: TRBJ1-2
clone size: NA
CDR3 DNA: TGTGCCAGCAGCCGGGACAGGGCTAACTATGGCTACACCTTC
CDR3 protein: CASSRDRANYGYTF

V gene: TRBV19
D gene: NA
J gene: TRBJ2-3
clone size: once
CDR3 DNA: TGTGCCAGTAGTATTAAAGGGATTAGCACAGATACGCAGTATTTT
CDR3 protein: CASSIKGISTDTQYF

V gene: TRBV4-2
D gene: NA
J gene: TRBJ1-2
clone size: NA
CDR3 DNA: TGTGCCAGCAGCCAAGACACCCATCAAAGTGGGGTGGGCTATGGCTACACCTTC
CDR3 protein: CASSQDTHQSGVGYGYTF

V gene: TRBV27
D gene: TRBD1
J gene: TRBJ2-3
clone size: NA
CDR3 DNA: TGTGCCAGCAGTCCATGGACAGGACGGGCAGATACGCAGTATTTT
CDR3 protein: CASSPWTGRADTQYF

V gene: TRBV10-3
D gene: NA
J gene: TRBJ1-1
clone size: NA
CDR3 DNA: TGTGCCATCAGTCCGACAGCGAACACTGAAGCTTTCTTT
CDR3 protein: CAISPTANTEAFF

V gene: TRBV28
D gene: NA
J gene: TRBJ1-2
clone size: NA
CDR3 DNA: TGTGCCAGCACCATCGGGTCGCGGATAGACTATGGCTACACCTTC
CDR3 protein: CASTIGSRIDYGYTF

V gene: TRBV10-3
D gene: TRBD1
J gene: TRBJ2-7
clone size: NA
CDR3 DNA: TGTGCCATCAGGGGGGGACAGGGGGCCTACGAGCAGTACTTC
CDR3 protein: CAIRGGQGAYEQYF

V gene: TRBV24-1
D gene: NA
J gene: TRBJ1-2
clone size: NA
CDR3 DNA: TGTGCCACCAGTGCGGCGGGCGCTAACTATGGCTACACCTTC
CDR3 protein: CATSAAGANYGYTF

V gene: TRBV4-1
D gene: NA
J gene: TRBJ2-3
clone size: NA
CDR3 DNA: TGCGCCAGCAGCCAAGGGGTCCGGGGACCTAACACAGATACGCAGTATTTT
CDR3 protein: CASSQGVRGPNTDTQYF

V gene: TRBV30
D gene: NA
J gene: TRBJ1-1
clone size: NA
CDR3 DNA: TGTGCCTGGAACTCCGGCCAGGGGACTGAAGCTTTCTTT
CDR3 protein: CAWNSGQGTEAFF

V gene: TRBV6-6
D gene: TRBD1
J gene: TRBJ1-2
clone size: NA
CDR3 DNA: TGTGCCAGCAGCCAGGGACAGGTCTATGGCTACACCTTC
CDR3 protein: CASSQGQVYGYTF

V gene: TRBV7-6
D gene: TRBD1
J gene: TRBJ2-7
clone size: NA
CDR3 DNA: TGTGCCAGCAGCTCCGCGGGACAGGGTAACGAGCAGTACTTC
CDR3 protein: CASSSAGQGNEQYF

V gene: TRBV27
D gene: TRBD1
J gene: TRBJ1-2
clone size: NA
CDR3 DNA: TGTGCCAGCAGTTTAAAGGGACAGTCTTATGGCTACACCTTC
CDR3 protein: CASSLKGQSYGYTF

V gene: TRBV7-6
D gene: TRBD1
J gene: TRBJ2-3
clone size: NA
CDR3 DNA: TGTGCCAGCAGCAGAACAGGGGGAGCTCTCACAGATACGCAGTATTTT
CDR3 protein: CASSRTGGALTDTQYF

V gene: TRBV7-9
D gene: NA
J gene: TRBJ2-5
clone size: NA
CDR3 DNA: TGTGCCAGCAGCTTCCTGACTCATCAAGTTCAAGAGACCCAGTACTTC
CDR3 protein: CASSFLTHQVQETQYF